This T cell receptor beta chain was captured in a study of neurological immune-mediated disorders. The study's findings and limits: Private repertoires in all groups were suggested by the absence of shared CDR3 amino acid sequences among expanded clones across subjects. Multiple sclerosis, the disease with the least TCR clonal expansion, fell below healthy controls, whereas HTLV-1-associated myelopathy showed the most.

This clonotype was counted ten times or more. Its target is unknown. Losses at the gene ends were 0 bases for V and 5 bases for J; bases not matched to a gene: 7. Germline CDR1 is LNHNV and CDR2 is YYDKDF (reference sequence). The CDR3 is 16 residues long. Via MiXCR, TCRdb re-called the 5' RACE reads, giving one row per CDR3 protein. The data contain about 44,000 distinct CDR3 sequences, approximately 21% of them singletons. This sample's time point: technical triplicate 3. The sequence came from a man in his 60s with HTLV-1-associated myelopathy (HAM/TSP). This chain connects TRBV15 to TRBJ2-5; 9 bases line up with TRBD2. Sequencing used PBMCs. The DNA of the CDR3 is TGTGCCACCAGCAGAGACCGTTTAGCGGGAGTGGAGACCCAGTACTTC. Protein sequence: CATSRDRLAGVETQYF. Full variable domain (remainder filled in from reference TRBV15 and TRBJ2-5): DAMVIQNPRYQVTQFGKPVTLSCSQTLNHNVMYWYQQKSSQAPKLLFHYYDKDFNNEADTPDNFQSRRPNTSFCFLDIRSPGLGDTAMYLCATSRDRLAGVETQYFGPGTRLLVL.